A selection of T cell receptor beta chains follows, all from one sample in a study of blood T cell repertoires in COVID-19. Only in-frame clones appear in the TCRdb table, and some are missing; sequencing was by immunoSEQ multiplex PCR. The data show about 66,000 clones, 85% to 90% seen once. The sample taken for sequencing was peripheral blood. The receptors originated from a man aged 60-69 years with acute or convalescent COVID-19. CDR3s include the opening cysteine and the closing phenylalanine or tryptophan. Fields, in order: V gene, clone size, J gene, D gene, CDR3 DNA, CDR3 protein. A D gene is named only where the DNA matches it firmly. Size is omitted from some rows. Given values are once, few, many or a class for expanded clones.

>TRBV4-1|.|TRBJ1-3|TRBD1
TGCGCCAGCAGCCAAATATCTGAAGGACAGGGACGAAACACCATATATTTT
CASSQISEGQGRNTIYF
>TRBV5-1|.|TRBJ2-5|TRBD2
TGCGCCAGCAGCACTAGCCCAGCGGGGGCTACCCAAGAGACCCAGTACTTC
CASSTSPAGATQETQYF
>TRBV4-1|.|TRBJ2-7|TRBD2
TGCGCCAGCAGCCAAGTGCGGGGGGCGTACGAGCAGTACTTC
CASSQVRGAYEQYF
>TRBV5-6|once|TRBJ2-5|.
TGTGCCAGCAGCCTGGGCAGCCTAAGGGGATTCGAGGCCCAGTACTTC
CASSLGSLRGFEAQYF
>TRBV10-3|.|TRBJ2-1|TRBD1
TGTGCCATCAGTGAGTCGTTGCTGGGACAGGGGGGAAAAAGCACTGAGCAGTTCTTC
CAISESLLGQGGKSTEQFF
>TRBV19|.|TRBJ2-7|TRBD1
TGTGCCACCCAATTCCCGCTCCGGGACAGGGGTAACGAGCAGTACTTC
CATQFPLRDRGNEQYF
>TRBV10-2|.|TRBJ2-1|.
TGCGCCAGCAGTGGAACCGACATCATGAATGAGCAGTTCTTC
CASSGTDIMNEQFF
>TRBV19|.|TRBJ1-1|TRBD1
TGTGCCAGTAGAAAAAAGGACAGGGCCCCACTGAACACTGAAGCTTTCTTT
CASRKKDRAPLNTEAFF
>TRBV3-1/TRBV3-2|.|TRBJ1-6|TRBD1
TGTGCCAGCAGCCATATACAGGGGGCGCATTCACCCCTCCACTTT
CASSHIQGAHSPLHF
>TRBV12-3/TRBV12-4|.|TRBJ1-1|.
TGTGCCAGCAGCGGAACAGGCTTGGCTGAAGCTTTCTTT
CASSGTGLAEAFF
>TRBV4-2|.|TRBJ1-5|.
TGTGCCAGCAGCCAAGAATTGGCGGTCCATCAGCCCCAGCATTTT
CASSQELAVHQPQHF
>TRBV19|.|TRBJ1-5|TRBD1
TGTGCCAGTAGTAGCCAGGGGGCCGGCAATCAGCCCCAGCATTTT
CASSSQGAGNQPQHF
>TRBV5-1|.|TRBJ2-7|TRBD1
TGCGCCAGCAGCTTAGGGACAGGGCTATACGAGCAGTACTTC
CASSLGTGLYEQYF
>TRBV19|once|TRBJ1-5|TRBD1
TGTGCCAGTTCCATCGAGGACAGGGGGCTGGATCAGCCCCAGCATTTT
CASSIEDRGLDQPQHF
>TRBV5-1|.|TRBJ1-4|.
TGCGCCAGCAGCCCCCAAACCGGACAGACTCGTAATGAAAAACTGTTTTTT
CASSPQTGQTRNEKLFF
>TRBV6-1|.|TRBJ1-1|.
TGTGCCAGCAGTGAAAGGTTTGACAGTATTATGGCTTTCTTT
CASSERFDSIMAFF
>TRBV6-5|once|TRBJ1-4|.
TGTGCCAGCGGCACGCGGCCCAATGAAAAACTGTTTTTT
CASGTRPNEKLFF
>TRBV6-5|.|TRBJ1-1|.
TGTGCCAGCAGCAGGGATTTGAACACTGAAGCTTTCTTT
CASSRDLNTEAFF
>TRBV5-1|.|TRBJ2-5|TRBD1
TGCGCCAGCAGCTTGCGTACAGGGGTTAGGGGAGAGACCCAGTACTTC
CASSLRTGVRGETQYF
>TRBV4-1|.|TRBJ2-1|TRBD2
TGCGCCAGCAGCCAAGATGTAGCGGGGGGGCTCCTCGAGCAGTTCTTC
CASSQDVAGGLLEQFF
>TRBV6-6|.|TRBJ1-2|.
TGTGCCAGCAGCCCAGGGCTCAACTATGGCTACACCTTC
CASSPGLNYGYTF
>TRBV11-3|.|TRBJ2-3|TRBD2
TGTGCCAGCAGCCATCTGGTAGCGGGGGCCGGAGATACGCAGTATTTT
CASSHLVAGAGDTQYF
>TRBV5-1|.|TRBJ2-1|TRBD2
TGCGCCAGCAGCCCTAGTAGCGGGGGGAGCTCCTACAATGAGCAGTTCTTC
CASSPSSGGSSYNEQFF
>TRBV2|.|TRBJ1-5|.
TGTGCCAGCAGTGTTGACCAGGGTCAGCCCCAGCATTTT
CASSVDQGQPQHF
>TRBV6-5|once|TRBJ2-7|TRBD1
TGTGCCAGCAGTTACGCCGACAGGGTCGAAGAGCAGTACTTC
CASSYADRVEEQYF
>TRBV19|.|TRBJ2-7|TRBD1
TGTGCCAGTAAAGGGGACAGGGGCTACGAGCAGTACTTC
CASKGDRGYEQYF
>TRBV2|.|TRBJ1-2|TRBD1
TGTGCCAGCAGTAAGACAGGGGAAATATCCGGCTACACCTTC
CASSKTGEISGYTF
>TRBV6-6|.|TRBJ2-7|.
TGTGCCAGCAGTTACTGGAAAAACAGGGTAGGCGGGGAGCAGTACTTC
CASSYWKNRVGGEQYF
>TRBV29-1|.|TRBJ1-3|.
TGCAGCGTTGACCGACGGGAGTCTGGAAACACCATATATTTT
CSVDRRESGNTIYF
>TRBV5-6|.|TRBJ2-2|TRBD1
TGTGCCAGCAGCTCGGGACAGGGGAACACCGGGGAGCTGTTTTTT
CASSSGQGNTGELFF
>TRBV7-9|.|TRBJ1-1|.
TGTGCCAGCAGCTCCAGCACCCAGGGTCCTGAAGCTTTCTTT
CASSSSTQGPEAFF
>TRBV15|.|TRBJ2-3|TRBD2
TGTGCCACCAGCAGAGACGGGGGGAATAGAGATACGCAGTATTTT
CATSRDGGNRDTQYF
>TRBV18|.|TRBJ2-1|.
TGTGCCAGCTCACCCGCGAGCGGAAACCTCAATGAGCAGTTCTTC
CASSPASGNLNEQFF
>TRBV3-1/TRBV3-2|.|TRBJ1-2|.
TGTGCCAGCAGCCAAGATTCCGGGGGCTACACCTTC
CASSQDSGGYTF
>TRBV10-3|.|TRBJ2-7|TRBD1
TGTGCCATTTCCCGACAGGGGGATTTCTACGAGCAGTACTTC
CAISRQGDFYEQYF
>TRBV19|.|TRBJ1-2|.
TGTGCCAGTAGTATCTCCCGGCAGGGCCCATATGGCTACACCTTC
CASSISRQGPYGYTF
>TRBV5-8|.|TRBJ1-5|.
TGTGCCAGCAGCTTTTCAGGGGTTGGACAGCCCCAGCATTTT
CASSFSGVGQPQHF
>TRBV25-1|.|TRBJ2-3|.
TGTGCCAGCAGGGACTGGCCAGGAACGCAGTATTTT
CASRDWPGTQYF
>TRBV6-6|.|TRBJ2-1|.
TGTGCCAGCAGTTACTCCGAGACAGGGAGGAATGAGCAGTTCTTC
CASSYSETGRNEQFF
>TRBV6-5|.|TRBJ2-5|.
TGTGCCAGCAGACAAGTGCGGGAAGAGACCCAGTACTTC
CASRQVREETQYF
>TRBV19|.|TRBJ1-5|.
TGTGCCAGTAGTAGCCTAAGCAATCAGCCCCAGCATTTT
CASSSLSNQPQHF
>TRBV30|.|TRBJ1-5|.
TGTGCCTGGAGTGGAGGTTGGGATCAGCCCCAGCATTTT
CAWSGGWDQPQHF
>TRBV7-9|.|TRBJ1-3|.
TGTGCCAGCAGCTTAGGGGGAGGCTCTGGAAACACCATATATTTT
CASSLGGGSGNTIYF
>TRBV3-1/TRBV3-2|.|TRBJ2-3|.
TGTGCCAGCAGCCAAGATTCTGCGGCACCCACAGATACGCAGTATTTT
CASSQDSAAPTDTQYF
>TRBV19|.|TRBJ2-7|.
TGTGCCAGTAGTATTACAAGCGGGCGTACCTACGAGCAGTACTTC
CASSITSGRTYEQYF
>TRBV15|.|TRBJ2-7|TRBD1
TGTGCCACCAGCAGACTACGGGCAGGGGGCAGCTCCTACGAGCAGTACTTC
CATSRLRAGGSSYEQYF
>TRBV3-1/TRBV3-2|.|TRBJ2-1|TRBD1
TGTGCCAGCAGCCAGCCAGACAGGGGAAGGGGCAATGAGCAGTTCTTC
CASSQPDRGRGNEQFF
>TRBV6-2/TRBV6-3|.|TRBJ1-5|.
TGTGCCAGCAGTCGTGGTGGCGGGAGGACAGAACCTAGCAATCAGCCCCAGCATTTT
CASSRGGGRTEPSNQPQHF